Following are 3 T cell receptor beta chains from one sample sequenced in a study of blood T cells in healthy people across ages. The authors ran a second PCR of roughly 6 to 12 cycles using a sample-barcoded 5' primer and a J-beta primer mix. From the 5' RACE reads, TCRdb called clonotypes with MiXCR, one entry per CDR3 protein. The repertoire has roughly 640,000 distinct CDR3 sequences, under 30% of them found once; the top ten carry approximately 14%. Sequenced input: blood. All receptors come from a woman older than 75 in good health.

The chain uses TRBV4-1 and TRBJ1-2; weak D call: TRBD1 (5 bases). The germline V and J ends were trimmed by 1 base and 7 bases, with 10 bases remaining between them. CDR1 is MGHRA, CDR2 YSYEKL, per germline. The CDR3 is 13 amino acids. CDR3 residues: CASSQGGVAGYTF. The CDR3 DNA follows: TGCGCCAGCAGCCAAGGGGGGGTGGCTGGCTACACCTTC.

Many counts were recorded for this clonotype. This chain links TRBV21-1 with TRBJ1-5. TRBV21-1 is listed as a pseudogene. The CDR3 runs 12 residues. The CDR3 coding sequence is TGTGCCAGCAGCAAAGGCGTAGTCCCCCAGCATTTT. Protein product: CASSKGVVPQHF.

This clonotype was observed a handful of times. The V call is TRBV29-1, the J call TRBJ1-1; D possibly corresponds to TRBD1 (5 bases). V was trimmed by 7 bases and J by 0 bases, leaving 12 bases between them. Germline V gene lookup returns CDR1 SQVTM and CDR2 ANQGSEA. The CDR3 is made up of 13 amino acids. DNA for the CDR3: TGCAGCGGGGGACGACAGCTGAACACTGAAGCTTTCTTT. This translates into CSGGRQLNTEAFF.